This TCR beta chain was sequenced in a study of beta chain features in type 1 diabetes. This clone was observed a few times. Its antigen is not known. V was clipped by 0 bases and J by 4 bases; unmatched bases: 9. Germline V CDR1 and CDR2: SGHRS, YFSETQ. The CDR3 has 18 amino acids. Study-level results: Although PCR might favor shorter templates, it would do so equally in patients and controls. Sequencing of cDNA might inflate the share of cells that strongly express TCR. The similarity of naive, central memory and Treg TCRB repertoires appeared greater among patients than among healthy donors.

The investigators reverse transcribed all of the isolated RNA, so they sequenced expressed TCRB transcripts. Measured with immunoSEQ multiplex PCR; TCRdb has only the in-frame clones, and not every one. The repertoire has 400,000 to 600,000 clones, roughly 31% of them found once; the top ten carry around 0.065%. This clonotype was sampled from a man in his late teens or twenties in good health. Sequences were obtained from naive CD4+ T cells from blood. The V and J genes are TRBV5-1 and TRBJ2-3, with 12 bases that match TRBD1. CDR3 sequence (DNA): TGCGCCAGCAGCTTGGATGTCCCCGGGACAGGGGGCGCAGATACGCAGTATTTT. Translating gives CASSLDVPGTGGADTQYF.